A single sample gave rise to the 21 T cell receptor beta chains below, sequenced in a study of blood T cell repertoires in COVID-19. Sequenced by immunoSEQ multiplex PCR; TCRdb stores in-frame clones only, minus some. The sample records around 70,000 clones, roughly 84% being singletons. The specimen was peripheral blood. The receptors come from a man between 50 and 59 years old with active COVID-19.

The V and J genes are TRBV9 and TRBJ2-3; weak D call: TRBD2 (5 bases). The ends were cut back, 3 bases at V and 1 base at J, with 15 bases in the middle. Germline loops: CDR1 SGDLS, CDR2 YYNGEE. The length of the CDR3 is 16 residues. CDR3 bases: TGTGCCAGCAGCGGGAGCCGGGGTCGGGGCACAGATACGCAGTATTTT. It is translated as CASSGSRGRGTDTQYF. The variable domain in full, with the rest retrieved from reference TRBV9 and TRBJ2-3, is DSGVTQTPKHLITATGQRVTLRCSPRSGDLSVYWYQQSLDQGLQFLIQYYNGEERAKGNILERFSAQQFPDLHSELNLSSLELGDSALYFCASSGSRGRGTDTQYFGPGTRLTVL.

V gene TRBV11-2 combines with J gene TRBJ1-2; D unclear. Trimming took 0 bases from V and 5 from J, leaving 10 bases between them. The CDR3 loop spans 14 amino acids. The germline V gene has CDR1 SGHAT and CDR2 FQNNGV. CDR3 sequence: CASSLEISGYGYTF. The CDR3 DNA reads as TGTGCCAGCAGCTTAGAAATTTCGGGGTATGGCTACACCTTC. Combining the CDR3 with reference TRBV11-2 and TRBJ1-2 gives the whole variable domain EAGVAQSPRYKIIEKRQSVAFWCNPISGHATLYWYQQILGQGPKLLIQFQNNGVVDDSQLPKDRFSAERLKGVDSTLKIQPAKLEDSAVYLCASSLEISGYGYTFGSGTRLTVV.

This chain links TRBV9 with TRBJ2-1, with 13 positions matching TRBD2. There are 16 residues in the CDR3. CDR1 is SGDLS and CDR2 is YYNGEE in the germline V gene. V lost 2 bases to trimming and J lost 3 bases; unmatched junction nucleotides: 2. CDR3 sequence (DNA): TGTGCCAGCAGCGTTGGGACTAGCGGGAACTACAATGAGCAGTTCTTC. Its protein is CASSVGTSGNYNEQFF. Based on the CDR3 plus reference TRBV9 and TRBJ2-1, the full variable domain is DSGVTQTPKHLITATGQRVTLRCSPRSGDLSVYWYQQSLDQGLQFLIQYYNGEERAKGNILERFSAQQFPDLHSELNLSSLELGDSALYFCASSVGTSGNYNEQFFGPGTRLTVL.

V usage is TRBV5-4 and J usage is TRBJ1-3; perhaps TRBD1 as D (5 bases). The ends were cut back, 4 bases at V and 2 bases at J, with 16 bases in the middle. The CDR3 is 16 residues long. Germline V lookup: CDR1 SGHNT, CDR2 YYREEE (reference sequence). CDR3: CASSPGGGSAGNTIYF. CDR3 DNA: TGTGCCAGCAGCCCCGGCGGGGGTTCGGCTGGAAACACCATATATTTT.

This clone was seen a single time. The chain couples TRBV30 to TRBJ2-7, with 10 bases aligning to TRBD2. The CDR3 extends over 16 amino acids. V lost 1 base, J lost 3 bases, and 9 bases stayed unmatched. The germline gives CDR1 GTSNPN, CDR2 SVGIG (reference sequence). The CDR3 protein is CAWSEGLAGVGYEQYF. The CDR3 coding sequence is TGTGCCTGGAGTGAGGGCCTAGCGGGAGTCGGCTACGAGCAGTACTTC.

The rearrangement links TRBV7-6 to TRBJ2-1; 15 nucleotides line up with TRBD2. Looked up from germline, CDR1 is SGHVS and CDR2 is FNYEAQ. V was clipped by 3 bases and J by 0 bases; unmatched bases: 6. The CDR3 sequence is 19 residues long. The CDR3 DNA reads as TGTGCCAGCAGCTTGGGACTAGCGGGGGGTGCCATCTCCTACAATGAGCAGTTCTTC. This sequence encodes CASSLGLAGGAISYNEQFF.

The gene calls are TRBV6-5 and TRBJ1-2; TRBD1 matches at 8 bases. V shed 5 bases and J 7 bases; nucleotides not matched to a gene: 12. CDR1 and CDR2 (germline): MNHEY, SVGAGI. This CDR3 region has 15 residues. In nucleotides, the CDR3 is TGTGCCAGCAGTACCCACGGGCAGGGGGCGACTGGCTACACCTTC. The encoded protein is CASSTHGQGATGYTF.

The J gene is TRBJ2-3, the V gene TRBV7-3, with 10 positions matching TRBD2. With V trimmed by 2 bases and J by 5 bases, 7 bases remained unmatched. The CDR3 runs 16 residues. The germline V gene encodes CDR1 SGHTA and CDR2 FQGTGA. CDR3: CASSLFIAGGQDTQYF. CDR3 DNA: TGTGCCAGCAGCTTATTCATAGCGGGAGGACAAGATACGCAGTATTTT. Looking up the rest from reference TRBV7-3 and TRBJ2-3 gives the full variable domain: GAGVSQTPSNKVTEKGKYVELRCDPISGHTALYWYRQSLGQGPEFLIYFQGTGAADDSGLPNDRFFAVRPEGSVSTLKIQRTERGDSAVYLCASSLFIAGGQDTQYFGPGTRLTVL.

J is TRBJ2-3 and V is TRBV24-1; TRBD1 matches at 9 bases. Germline lookup yields CDR1 KGHDR and CDR2 SFDVKD. V lost 4 bases to trimming and J lost 5 bases; unmatched junction nucleotides: 9. This CDR3 region has 16 residues. The CDR3 coding sequence is TGTGCCACCAGTGAATACGGACAGGGGAAGGAAGATACGCAGTATTTT. This translates into CATSEYGQGKEDTQYF.

The chain is built from TRBV7-6 and TRBJ2-3; D possibly corresponds to TRBD2 (5 bases). The CDR3 spans 15 residues. From germline, CDR1 is SGHVS and CDR2 FNYEAQ. V was pared by 1 base and J by 3 bases, with 11 bases between. CDR3 residues: CASSLGVLVTDTQYF. The CDR3 nucleotides are TGTGCCAGCAGCTTAGGAGTACTAGTTACAGATACGCAGTATTTT.

The J gene is TRBJ2-7, the V gene TRBV10-3, with D possibly matching TRBD1 (6 bases). The CDR3 totals 14 residues. Looked up from germline, CDR1 is ENHRY and CDR2 is SYGVKD. The V end was cut by 2 bases, the J end by 5 bases, with 13 bases between. Here the CDR3 reads CAISEGQRPHEQYF. CDR3 DNA: TGTGCCATCAGTGAGGGACAGAGGCCTCACGAGCAGTACTTC.

The V gene is TRBV7-3, the J gene TRBJ2-7; 8 bases align to TRBD2. V lost 4 bases to trimming and J lost 5 bases; unmatched junction nucleotides: 7. This CDR3 has 14 amino acids. Germline V gene lookup returns CDR1 SGHTA and CDR2 FQGTGA. DNA of the CDR3: TGTGCCAGCAGCTCCGGGACTAGGCTGGACGAGCAGTACTTC. The encoded protein is CASSSGTRLDEQYF.

V and J are TRBV30 and TRBJ2-1, with TRBD1 as a possible D gene (5 bases). Germline V gene lookup returns CDR1 GTSNPN and CDR2 SVGIG (reference sequence). The CDR3 totals 13 residues. V lost 1 base to trimming and J lost 5 bases, with 9 bases between them. CDR3 in amino acids: CAWSADSHNEQFF. The CDR3 DNA sequence: TGTGCCTGGAGTGCTGACAGCCACAATGAGCAGTTCTTC.

The chain is built from TRBV3-1 (or the pseudogene TRBV3-2) and TRBJ2-7, with D unclear. The V gene lost 2 bases and the J gene lost 6 bases, with 14 bases spanning the gap. The CDR3 extends over 14 amino acids. Germline V lookup: CDR1 LGHDT, CDR2 YNNKEL (reference sequence). The chain's CDR3 is CASSQRSQTLEQYF. CDR3 DNA sequence: TGTGCCAGCAGCCAAAGGTCCCAGACACTCGAGCAGTACTTC.

CDR3 protein: CASSIAAGLSTF. The CDR3 bases are TGTGCCAGCAGCATTGCTGCAGGGCTGAGCACCTTC. The V call is TRBV7-2, the J call TRBJ1-2; possibly TRBD1 for D (5 bases). This CDR3 region has 12 residues. Germline lookup yields CDR1 SGHTA and CDR2 FQGNSA. V was pared by 5 bases and J by 13 bases, with 17 bases between.

This rearrangement joins TRBV5-1 to TRBJ2-3, with 11 nucleotides matching TRBD2. The CDR3 contains 17 residues. Per the germline V gene, CDR1 is SGHRS and CDR2 is YFSETQ. The V gene end was trimmed by 4 bases and the J gene end by 0 bases; junction bases not matched to a gene: 7. CDR3 region: CASSARTSGSSTDTQYF. The DNA for the CDR3 is TGCGCCAGCAGCGCCCGGACTAGCGGGTCTAGCACAGATACGCAGTATTTT.

The rearrangement uses TRBV19 and TRBJ2-2; D is possibly TRBD1 (6 bases). Deletions cut 3 bases from V and 6 bases from J, with 14 bases between. The CDR3 length is 15 residues. Germline lookup yields CDR1 LNHDA and CDR2 SQIVND (reference sequence). The CDR3 DNA sequence: TGTGCCAGTAGTATCCGAACAGGGTTACCCGGGGAGCTGTTTTTT. Translated: CASSIRTGLPGELFF.

This chain connects TRBV3-1 (or the pseudogene TRBV3-2) to TRBJ1-2; 10 bases map to TRBD1. The trim removed 4 bases at V and 4 bases at J, leaving 6 bases unmatched. CDR1 and CDR2 from the germline V gene are LGHDT and YNNKEL (reference sequence). This CDR3 region has 15 residues. CDR3 sequence: CASSPYRTGGYGYTF. In DNA, the CDR3 is TGTGCCAGCAGCCCGTACCGGACAGGGGGCTATGGCTACACCTTC.

The CDR3 sequence is CSALRLDSYEQYF. The CDR3 DNA follows: TGCAGCGCTCTAAGACTCGACTCCTACGAGCAGTACTTC. The chain employs TRBV29-1 and TRBJ2-7, with D unresolved. CDR1 and CDR2 (germline): SQVTM, ANQGSEA. This CDR3 has 13 residues. With 7 bases removed from V and 0 bases from J, the gap between germline ends came to 13 bases.

The V and J genes are TRBV4-3 and TRBJ1-2; possibly TRBD1 for D (6 bases). CDR1 and CDR2 from the germline V gene are LGHNA and YSLEER. V was cut by 1 base and J by 2 bases, with 17 bases left in between. There are 17 residues in the CDR3. CDR3 DNA sequence: TGCGCCAGCAGCCAAGTGGGACACGTTTTTGAAAACTATGGCTACACCTTC. As protein: CASSQVGHVFENYGYTF.

As regards this clone: One end of the junction fails to match germline, which may point to a read error. This chain joins TRBV7-7 and TRBJ2-1, with D possibly matching TRBD2 (5 bases). The germline gives CDR1 SSHAT, CDR2 FNYEAQ (reference sequence). The CDR3 extends over 13 amino acids. The CDR3 loop reads CASSLGERGEQFF. The CDR3 DNA reads TGTGCTAGCAGCTTAGGCGAACGGGGAGAGCAGTTCTTC.